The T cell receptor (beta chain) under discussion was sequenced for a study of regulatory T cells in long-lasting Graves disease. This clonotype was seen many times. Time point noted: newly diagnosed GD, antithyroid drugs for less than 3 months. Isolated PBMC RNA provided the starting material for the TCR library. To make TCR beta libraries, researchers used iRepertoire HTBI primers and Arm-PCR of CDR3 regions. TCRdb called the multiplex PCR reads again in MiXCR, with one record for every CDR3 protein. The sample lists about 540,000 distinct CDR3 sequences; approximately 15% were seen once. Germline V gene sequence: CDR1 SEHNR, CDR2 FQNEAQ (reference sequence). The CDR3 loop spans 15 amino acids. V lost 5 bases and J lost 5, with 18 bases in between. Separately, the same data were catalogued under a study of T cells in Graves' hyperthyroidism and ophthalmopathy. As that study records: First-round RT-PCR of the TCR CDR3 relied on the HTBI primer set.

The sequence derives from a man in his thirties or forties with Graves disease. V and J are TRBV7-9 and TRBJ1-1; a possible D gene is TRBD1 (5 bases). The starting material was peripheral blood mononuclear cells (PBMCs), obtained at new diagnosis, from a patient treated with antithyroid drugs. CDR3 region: CASSARLGGGTEAFF. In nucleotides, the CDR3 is TGTGCCAGCAGCGCCCGGCTCGGGGGAGGGACTGAAGCTTTCTTT.